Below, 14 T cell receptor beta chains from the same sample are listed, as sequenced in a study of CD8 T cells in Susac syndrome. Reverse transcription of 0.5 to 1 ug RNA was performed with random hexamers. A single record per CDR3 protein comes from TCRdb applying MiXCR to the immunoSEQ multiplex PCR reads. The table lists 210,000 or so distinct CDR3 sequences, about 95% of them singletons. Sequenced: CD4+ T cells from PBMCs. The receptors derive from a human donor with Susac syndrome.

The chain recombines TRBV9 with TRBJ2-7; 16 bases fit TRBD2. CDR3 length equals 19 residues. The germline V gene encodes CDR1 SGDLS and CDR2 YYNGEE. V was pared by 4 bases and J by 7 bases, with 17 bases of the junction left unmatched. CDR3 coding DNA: TGTGCCAGCAGCCCACGACCCGGGACTAGCGGGGGGGACTCGGCGGAGCAGTACTTC. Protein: CASSPRPGTSGGDSAEQYF.

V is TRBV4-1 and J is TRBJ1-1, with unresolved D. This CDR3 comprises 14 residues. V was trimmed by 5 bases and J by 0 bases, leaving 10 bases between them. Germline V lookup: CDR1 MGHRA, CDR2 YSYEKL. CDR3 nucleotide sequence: TGCGCCAGCAGCAAGACACCCATGAACACTGAAGCTTTCTTT. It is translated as CASSKTPMNTEAFF.

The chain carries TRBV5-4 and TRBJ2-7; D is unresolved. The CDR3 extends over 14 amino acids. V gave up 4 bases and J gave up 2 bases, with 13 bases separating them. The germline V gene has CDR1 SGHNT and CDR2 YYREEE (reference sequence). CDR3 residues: CASSRPGSTYEQYF. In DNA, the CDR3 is TGTGCCAGCAGCCGGCCCGGTAGCACCTACGAGCAGTACTTC.

The CDR3 nucleotides are TGTGCCAGCAGGCCCGGACGACGGGGGGAGAACACTGAAGCTTTCTTT. It translates to CASRPGRRGENTEAFF. The chain is built from TRBV12-3 or TRBV12-4 and TRBJ1-1, with a possible D match to TRBD1 (5 bases). CDR3 length equals 16 residues. Trimming shortened V by 6 bases and J by 1 base, and 18 bases separated the two germline ends.

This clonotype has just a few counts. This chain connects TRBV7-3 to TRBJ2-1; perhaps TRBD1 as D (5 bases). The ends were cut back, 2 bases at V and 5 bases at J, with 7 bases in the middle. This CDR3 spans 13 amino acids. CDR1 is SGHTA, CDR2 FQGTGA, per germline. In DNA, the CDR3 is TGTGCCAGCAGCTTATCACAGGACAATGAGCAGTTCTTC. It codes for CASSLSQDNEQFF.

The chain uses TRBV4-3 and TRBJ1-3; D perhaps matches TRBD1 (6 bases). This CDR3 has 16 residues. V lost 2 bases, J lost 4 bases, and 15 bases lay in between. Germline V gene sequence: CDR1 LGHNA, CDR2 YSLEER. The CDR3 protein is CASSQSRQALGNTIYF. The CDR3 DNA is TGCGCCAGCAGCCAATCAAGACAGGCCTTGGGAAACACCATATATTTT.

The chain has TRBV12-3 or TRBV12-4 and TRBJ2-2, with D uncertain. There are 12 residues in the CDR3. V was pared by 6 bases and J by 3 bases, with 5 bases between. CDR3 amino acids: CASRYHTGELFF. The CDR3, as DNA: TGTGCCAGCAGGTATCACACCGGGGAGCTGTTTTTT.

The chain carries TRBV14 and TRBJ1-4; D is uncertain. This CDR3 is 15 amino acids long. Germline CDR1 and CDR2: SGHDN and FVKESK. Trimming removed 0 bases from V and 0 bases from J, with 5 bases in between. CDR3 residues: CASSQDIATNEKLFF. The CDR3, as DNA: TGTGCCAGCAGCCAAGATATCGCAACTAATGAAAAACTGTTTTTT.

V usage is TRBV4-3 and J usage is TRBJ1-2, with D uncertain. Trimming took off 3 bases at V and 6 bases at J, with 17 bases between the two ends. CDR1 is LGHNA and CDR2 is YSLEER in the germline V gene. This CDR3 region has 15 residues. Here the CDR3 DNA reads TGCGCCAGCAGCCACGCTACTGGGCTTCGGAATGGCTACACCTTC. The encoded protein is CASSHATGLRNGYTF.

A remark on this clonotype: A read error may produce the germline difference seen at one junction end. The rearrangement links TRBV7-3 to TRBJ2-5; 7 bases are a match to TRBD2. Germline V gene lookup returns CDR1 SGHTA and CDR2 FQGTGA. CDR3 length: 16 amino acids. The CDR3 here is CASSLSPGTKPETQYF. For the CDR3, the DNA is TGTGCCAGCAGTTTAAGCCCGGGGACTAAGCCCGAGACCCAGTACTTC.

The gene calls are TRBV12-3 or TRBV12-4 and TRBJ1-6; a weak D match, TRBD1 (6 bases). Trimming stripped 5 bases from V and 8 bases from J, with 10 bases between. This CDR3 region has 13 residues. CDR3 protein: CASSPNRDSPLHF. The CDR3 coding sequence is TGTGCCAGCAGTCCTAACAGGGATTCACCCCTCCACTTT.

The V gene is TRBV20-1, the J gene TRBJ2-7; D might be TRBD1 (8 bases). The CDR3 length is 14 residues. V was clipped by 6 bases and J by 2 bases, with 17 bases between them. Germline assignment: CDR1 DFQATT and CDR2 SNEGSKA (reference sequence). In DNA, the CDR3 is TGCAGTGCGGCGGGGGACAGGTTCCCCTACGAGCAGTACTTC. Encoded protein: CSAAGDRFPYEQYF.

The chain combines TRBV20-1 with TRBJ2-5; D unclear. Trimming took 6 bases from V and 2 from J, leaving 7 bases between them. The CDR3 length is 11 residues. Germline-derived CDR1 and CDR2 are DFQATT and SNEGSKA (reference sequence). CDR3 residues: CSASVQETQYF. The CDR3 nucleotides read TGCAGTGCCAGCGTACAAGAGACCCAGTACTTC.

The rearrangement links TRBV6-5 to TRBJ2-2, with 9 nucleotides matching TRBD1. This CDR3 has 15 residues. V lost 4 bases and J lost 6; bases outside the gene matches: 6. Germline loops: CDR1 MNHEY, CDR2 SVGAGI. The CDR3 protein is CASSSDRGLPGELFF. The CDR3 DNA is TGTGCCAGCAGTTCGGACAGGGGTTTACCCGGGGAGCTGTTTTTT.